What follows describes a single T cell receptor (beta chain). Its binding antigen is unknown. Receptor libraries were prepared by the immunoSEQ multiplex PCR assay. For the multiplex PCR, a mixture combining 60 forward primers for TCR Vbeta segments and 13 reverse primers for TCR Jbeta segments was used. The CDR3 region of rearranged TCR beta genes was amplified from genomic DNA with a multiplex PCR assay. The Illumina HiSeq System was used to sequence the amplified TCR beta libraries as 87-base-pair reads. Per the source publication's procedure: In a later analysis, tens of millions of unique TCR beta chains were counted across the approximately 640 repertoires, and about 10 million of these chains were shared by at least two donors. To remove PCR and sequencing errors, raw reads were error-corrected and collapsed into unique sequences using a nearest-neighbor algorithm that merged closely related sequences. Alignment of CDR3 sequences to IMGT reference sequences was used to assign V, D and J gene segments. Each retained sequence needed at least a six-nucleotide match to both a V gene segment and a J gene segment. A rearrangement was called productive if the CDR3 had no stop codons and remained in frame with V and J, and every other rearrangement was called non-productive. CDR3 was defined by IMGT convention, running from the second conserved V-encoded cysteine to the conserved J-encoded phenylalanine. Sequences without an unambiguous match to a single V gene segment were excluded from the earlier analysis of 450 to 750 of the donors. In an earlier analysis of some 590 of the donors, a V segment was called functional when productive rearrangements were above 56.7%, and segregating when the standard deviation between donors exceeded 5%. A statistical classification framework was built to diagnose cytomegalovirus status from the catalog of TCR beta chain sequences. In a later analysis, TCR nucleotide sequences were compared against IMGT/GENE-DB human TR gene sequences so that V and J genes could be assigned. The TCRdist pipeline was used in a later analysis to assign CDR3 sequences and most-parsimonious VDJ recombination scenarios. In a later analysis, every TCR beta chain was defined by the combination of its CDR3 amino acid sequence and its V-gene family, and reads without a unique V-gene family were dropped. To address suspected cross-contamination and a sequencing artifact, a later analysis removed approximately 600 highly shared, low-generation-probability nucleotide sequences. For each public chain, a later analysis derived a clonal expansion index from normalized ranks of inferred template counts within each repertoire. Generation probabilities in a later analysis came from a VDJ recombination model fitted to out-of-frame rearrangements, and those results were checked against IGoR. Hypergeometric tests were used in a later analysis to score TCR-TCR, TCR-HLA and TCR-CMV co-occurrence, with a repertoire-size bias correction applied to the TCR pairs. In a later analysis, false discovery rates were estimated by permuting HLA or CMV assignments 20 times. A later analysis grouped co-occurring TCRs with DBSCAN, adding TCRdist sequence similarity when clustering within HLA-allele-positive subsets. Co-occurrence clustering excluded repertoires with fewer than 30,000 or more than 120,000 public chains, plus five with anomalous nucleotide sharing. TCRdb provides this immuneACCESS table in a form limited to in-frame rearrangements. Some clones are lacking; in checked studies, under half of them reflect an unresolved V gene, and why the rest are absent is not known. V and J calls and clone size come straight from that table; D and trimming were deduced from the DNA. The table for this sample lists about 84,000 clones. The top ten clones comprise 0.58% of the sample.

The CDR3 runs 19 residues from the cysteine to the phenylalanine. Only the CDR3 portion is preserved as DNA: 57 bases, with reading frame beginning at the first base. Trimming takes 0 bases off V and 0 bases off J; junction bases not matched to a gene: 10. CDR1 MNHNS and CDR2 SASEGT were looked up in the germline V gene. The sample belongs to a study of cytomegalovirus exposure and HLA in healthy donors (dated by TCRdb to about 2017). For context, the study as a whole: In an earlier analysis of some 610 of the donors, 276 Gb of sequence data and 100 million or so unique TCR beta sequences from about 179 million T cells were reported. Approximately 310 gigabases of sequencing data and 70 million to 95 million unique TCR sequences made up an early release that covered approximately 620 HLA-typed donors. Of the roughly 410 genotyped donors, 75% to 85% were placed in the genetic ancestry cluster associated with self-reported Caucasian donors. The aim of the study was to test whether cataloging public T cell receptors could identify signatures of past pathogen exposure. The study used immunosequencing to profile the T cell repertoires of hundreds of subjects and linked those repertoires to cytomegalovirus serostatus. In addition to the first cohort of 666 subjects, a separate validation cohort of over 90 different subjects was used. High-throughput TCR immunosequencing, statistical association of individual TCRs with disease status, and machine learning were combined to predict cytomegalovirus infection status. To study patterns of TCR occurrence, a later analysis re-analyzed previously published TCR beta repertoires from just over 650 donors and added high-resolution HLA genotyping. In the later analysis, no new phenotypic data were used to find candidate immune exposures; instead, reliance was placed on TCR beta sequences and their occurrence across donors. In an earlier analysis of a few hundred of the donors, high-throughput TCR beta sequencing was used to judge whether each TCR beta V gene segment behaved as functional or pseudogenic. Donor age, sex, ethnicity and CMV serostatus were compiled together with the repertoire data. In a later genetic analysis, genome-wide SNP genotypes for about 55% of the roughly 670 donors were used, and that subset was treated as a discovery cohort. Every discovery cohort repertoire had been produced on one sequencing platform. Both class I and class II loci were covered by HLA typing, at four-digit resolution. The number of typed donors differed by locus: 629-630 for A, B, C, DRB1 and DQB1; some 500 for DQA1; about 600 for DPA1; and around 470 for DPB1. Five DR-DQ haplotypes were handled as single units for association and clustering because linkage in the cohort was strong. Among about 390 genotyped donors of the cohort, an average of roughly 240,000 unique TCR beta nucleotide sequences were sequenced per donor, around 18% of them non-productive. Overall results and qualifications from the work: A further reported finding was that TCR beta sequences accurately predicted the HLA-A and HLA-B alleles for most subjects in the first cohort. A total of fewer than 200 TCR beta chains were listed by the study as associated with cytomegalovirus. A later analysis found that TCR association rates varied across HLA loci, with DRB1 alleles showing the most associated TCRs and HLA-C alleles the fewest. In vitro tests confirmed that a few of the cytomegalovirus-associated TCR beta chains recognize cytomegalovirus antigens. HLA typing was unavailable for some donors at each locus, so association tests used only the typed subset. Strong co-occurrence of HLA alleles, especially DR and DQ, made assigning TCR associations to individual alleles difficult. The presence/absence analyses assumed that sequencing depth was roughly uniform across donors, and that assumption may not be true. Correlated functional status among segregating V segments might reflect linkage disequilibrium, but an unknown experimental factor could not be ruled out. Across donors, most TCR sequences were observed very rarely, whereas some public TCRs were present in many individuals. The classifier was reported to diagnose cytomegalovirus status with high specificity and sensitivity in both the original cohort and the validation cohort. Several of the top co-occurrence clusters appeared to be linked to parvovirus B19, influenza, CMV and Epstein-Barr virus, according to a later analysis. The only immune exposure information available for the cohort was CMV serostatus. An association between a missense DCLRE1C variant and V-gene and J-gene trimming of TCR beta chains was found in a later genetic analysis and replicated in an independent cohort. A later analysis found that most CMV-associated TCR beta chains appeared HLA-restricted, with HLA associations seemingly driven largely by CMV exposure. In a later genetic analysis, fewer N-insertions in productive TCRs were reported among donors in an Asian-associated ancestry cluster than the 666-donor mean. In a later analysis, about 17,000 TCR beta sequences were associated with specific HLA alleles at a false discovery rate of 0.05. Seventeen rarely observed V segments, including chromosome 9 orphons, were excluded from the earlier analysis of about 500 of the donors because counts were too low. According to the authors, the approach could potentially be generalized to other disease states and immunological phenotypes. This cohort had only TCR beta chains sequenced, and the lack of alpha or paired-chain data limited which features could be detected. In a later analysis, HLA-associated TCR beta chains were found to be more clonally expanded and to have lower generation probabilities than equally common non-associated chains. Broadly in line with IMGT annotations, most TCR beta V segments showed up in productive rearrangements about 87% or about 30% of the time in an earlier analysis of 587 of the donors. The 87-base-pair reads could not distinguish some IMGT-functional V segments, including TRBV6-2 and TRBV6-3, so those segments were excluded. A group of highly shared sequence variants was considered likely to be a technical artifact of the sequencing pipeline.

The cohort consisted of 600 to 750 healthy bone marrow donors. At the time of sampling, all cohort members were nominally healthy, though unrecorded immune exposures were likely present. The donor was CMV seronegative and was included in the group of 352 seronegative cohort members. Every donor gave a peripheral blood sample, and the peripheral blood mononuclear cells from that sample were used for TCR beta sequencing. Genomic DNA was extracted from the blood cell samples with the Qiagen DNeasy Blood Extraction Kit. The sequencing sample was made of PBMCs. This TCR derives from a man aged 45-65 years in good health and CMV-seronegative. The sequence joins TRBV6-1 to TRBJ2-2, with TRBD1 identical over 7 junction bases. The DNA is TGTGCCAGCAGTGAAGCTCGGGCAGGGGGTGCTTCGAACACCGGGGAGCTGTTTTTT. This translates into CASSEARAGGASNTGELFF.